These 16 T cell receptor beta chains were all obtained from the same sample, sequenced in a study of T cell responses to AZD1222 COVID-19 vaccine. Assay: immunoSEQ multiplex PCR; the TCRdb copy retains only in-frame clones and omits some. This sample has around 130,000 clones, with over 85% found just once. The source was peripheral blood, collected on day 0 of AZD1222 vaccination. The origin of the receptors is an adult in good health.

The chain carries TRBV4-2 and TRBJ1-5, with TRBD1 as a possible D gene (6 bases). This CDR3 spans 15 amino acids. Trimming removed 1 base at V and 0 bases at J, with 7 bases between. The germline CDR1 and CDR2 sequences are LGHNA and YNFKEQ. CDR3 nucleotide sequence: TGTGCCAGCAGCCAAGGGACAGATAGCAATCAGCCCCAGCATTTT. Its protein is CASSQGTDSNQPQHF.

The chain employs TRBV28 and TRBJ1-2; no clear D gene. The CDR3 runs 11 residues. Trimming cost V 0 bases and J 8 bases, with 4 bases left between them. Germline V gene data show CDR1 as MDHEN and CDR2 as SYDVKM. CDR3 bases: TGTGCCAGCAGTTTATGGTGGGGCTACACCTTC. Translating gives CASSLWWGYTF.

DNA of the CDR3: TGTGCCAGCAGCTTAAGGTTAAGCTCCTACAATGAGCAGTTCTTC. It yields the protein CASSLRLSSYNEQFF. This sequence joins TRBV5-4 and TRBJ2-1; D call uncertain. Germline V gene sequence: CDR1 SGHNT, CDR2 YYREEE (reference sequence). V lost 2 bases and J lost 0, with 9 bases in between. This CDR3 has 15 residues.

The genes are TRBV24-1 and TRBJ2-1, with TRBD2 matching 7 bases. The CDR3 loop spans 16 amino acids. V shed 4 bases, J shed 9 bases, and the junction held 14 bases outside the gene matches. Germline V gives CDR1 KGHDR, CDR2 SFDVKD. The CDR3 coding sequence is TGTGCCACCAGTGACCCCCGGGGAGGGACGGATAGTGAGCAGTTCTTC. It specifies CATSDPRGGTDSEQFF.

The chain joins TRBV6-2 or TRBV6-3 to TRBJ2-4; D possibly matches TRBD1 or TRBD2 (5 bases each). Trimming stripped 6 bases from V and 4 bases from J, with 22 bases between. In germline, CDR1 is MNHEY, CDR2 SVGEGT. This CDR3 contains 17 residues. The CDR3 loop is CASSLEGTLTRKNIQYF. CDR3 nucleotides: TGTGCCAGCAGCTTAGAGGGGACCTTAACCCGTAAAAACATTCAGTACTTC.

The V and J genes are TRBV29-1 and TRBJ1-1, with D possibly being TRBD1 (5 bases). The CDR3 totals 12 residues. CDR1 is SQVTM, CDR2 ANQGSEA, per germline. Trimming took 4 bases from V and 0 from J, leaving 6 bases between them. The CDR3 reads CSVGGMNTEAFF. The CDR3 coding sequence is TGCAGCGTTGGGGGGATGAACACTGAAGCTTTCTTT.

This clone has just one count. The rearrangement uses TRBV27 and TRBJ1-2; D gene unclear. The ends were cut back, 6 bases at V and 5 bases at J, with 13 bases in the middle. This CDR3 has 13 amino acids. CDR1 MNHEY and CDR2 SMNVEV come from the germline V gene (reference sequence). The CDR3 sequence is CASSHEGRYGYTF. In nucleotides, the CDR3 is TGTGCCAGCAGCCACGAGGGCAGGTATGGCTACACCTTC.

The chain joins TRBV7-2 to TRBJ2-1, with unresolved D. Trimming removed 1 base from V and 7 bases from J, with 11 bases in between. The CDR3 runs to 14 residues. Germline V CDR1 and CDR2: SGHTA, FQGNSA. CDR3 in amino acids: CASSLVHLRNEQFF. The CDR3 region has the DNA TGTGCCAGCAGCTTAGTACACCTGCGGAATGAGCAGTTCTTC.

The CDR3 spells CASSPQFASGSYEQYF. CDR3 nucleotides: TGTGCCAGCAGCCCCCAGTTCGCTAGCGGTTCCTACGAGCAGTACTTC. This chain links TRBV11-2 with TRBJ2-7; 7 bases are a match to TRBD2. J gave up 1 base and V 5 bases, and 11 bases lay outside the gene matches. The CDR3 consists of 16 residues. Germline assignment: CDR1 SGHAT and CDR2 FQNNGV.

This clone was seen only once. V usage is TRBV25-1 and J usage is TRBJ2-7; tentatively, D is TRBD1 or TRBD2 (5 bases each). Germline V gene lookup returns CDR1 MGHDK and CDR2 SYGVNS. This CDR3 spans 14 amino acids. V shed 7 bases and J shed 4 bases, with 17 bases lying between them. CDR3 amino acids: CASKAAGTVYEQYF. The CDR3 nucleotides are TGTGCCAGCAAGGCTGCCGGGACCGTTTACGAGCAGTACTTC.

This clone has only one observation. The V call is TRBV5-1, the J call TRBJ2-7, with D maybe TRBD2 (6 bases). The V and J ends lost 0 bases and 0 bases respectively, with 7 bases between them. The length of the CDR3 is 14 residues. Per the germline V gene, CDR1 is SGHRS and CDR2 is YFSETQ. The CDR3 DNA sequence: TGCGCCAGCAGCTTGGGGACTATCTCCTACGAGCAGTACTTC. It translates to CASSLGTISYEQYF.

This chain connects TRBV28 to TRBJ1-2; no clear D. The CDR3 covers 12 residues. V was trimmed by 5 bases and J by 2 bases, leaving 6 bases between them. Germline V lookup: CDR1 MDHEN, CDR2 SYDVKM. The CDR3 region is CASSNPNYGYTF. DNA of the CDR3: TGTGCCAGCAGTAACCCCAACTATGGCTACACCTTC.

The chain combines TRBV18 with TRBJ1-2; 7 nucleotides align to TRBD1. Trimming removed 2 bases from V and 3 bases from J; junction bases left unmatched: 3. This CDR3 has 14 amino acids. The germline CDR1 and CDR2 sequences are KGHSH and LQKENI. In DNA form, the CDR3 reads TGTGCCAGCTCACCAACAGGGGAGGACTATGGCTACACCTTC. It translates to CASSPTGEDYGYTF.

V gene TRBV30 combines with J gene TRBJ1-6; the match to TRBD1 covers 9 bases. The V gene end was trimmed by 2 bases and the J gene end by 11 bases; junction bases not matched to a gene: 13. The CDR3 runs to 16 residues. The V gene's germline CDR1 is GTSNPN and CDR2 SVGIG (reference sequence). As DNA, the CDR3 is TGTGCCTGGAGTCTCCAGACCGGGACAGGGTCGACACCCCTCCACTTT. Protein sequence: CAWSLQTGTGSTPLHF.

A single count supports this clone. The V call is TRBV18, the J call TRBJ2-7, with 7 bases that match TRBD1. Germline V gives CDR1 KGHSH, CDR2 LQKENI. V gave up 0 bases and J gave up 4 bases; unmatched junction bases: 6. The CDR3 totals 15 residues. Here the CDR3 DNA reads TGTGCCAGCTCACCACCTTACCAGGGGGATTACGAGCAGTACTTC. It specifies CASSPPYQGDYEQYF.

The rearrangement uses TRBV28 and TRBJ2-7; 12 bases align to TRBD2. Germline V gene sequence: CDR1 MDHEN, CDR2 SYDVKM. The CDR3 contains 16 residues. Trimming removed 6 bases from V and 3 bases from J; junction bases left unmatched: 9. The CDR3 nucleotides read TGTGCCAGCAGATCTCCCGGGACTAGCGGGTTCTACGAGCAGTACTTC. Protein sequence: CASRSPGTSGFYEQYF.